This TCR beta chain is from a study of blood T cell repertoires in COVID-19. The CDR3 covers 16 residues. V shed 5 bases and J shed 2 bases, with 17 bases lying between them. CDR1 is SGHTA, CDR2 FQGNSA, per germline. Assay used: immunoSEQ multiplex PCR; TCRdb lists only in-frame clones, some missing. The table shows approximately 58,000 clones, with roughly 82% occurring only once. The origin of this receptor is a woman aged 55-70 years with acute or convalescent COVID-19. The specimen sequenced was peripheral blood. The chain carries TRBV7-2 and TRBJ2-3; a possible D gene is TRBD2 (6 bases). This chain's CDR3 is CASSPSMAGNTDTQYF. CDR3 in DNA: TGTGCCAGCAGCCCGAGCATGGCGGGGAACACAGATACGCAGTATTTT.